This is a list of T cell receptor beta chains from one sample in a study of blood T cell repertoires in COVID-19. Some clones are missing from TCRdb's copy, which holds only in-frame ones; the method was immunoSEQ multiplex PCR. The data contain 400,000 to 450,000 clones, around 90% of them singletons. Specimen: peripheral blood. These receptors came from a man between 18 and 35 years old with COVID-19, enrolled during active disease. CDR3s include the opening cysteine and the closing phenylalanine or tryptophan. D genes are given only for firm matches. Expanded clones get a size class; other rows say once, few or many, or leave the size out.

size	D	V	J	CDR3	DNA
.	.	TRBV28	TRBJ1-2	CASSRDRFLHHYGYTF	TGTGCCAGCAGTCGCGACAGGTTCCTCCACCACTATGGCTACACCTTC
.	.	TRBV7-9	TRBJ2-7	CASSLAGRLVPYEQYF	TGTGCCAGCAGCTTAGCGGGTAGACTAGTCCCCTACGAGCAGTACTTC
once	.	TRBV3-1/TRBV3-2	TRBJ1-2	CASSYLVEAHYGYTF	TGTGCCAGCTCATACTTGGTGGAGGCCCACTATGGCTACACCTTC
.	.	TRBV7-9	TRBJ1-1	CASSLTETNTEAFF	TGTGCCAGCAGCTTAACAGAAACGAACACTGAAGCTTTCTTT
.	.	TRBV7-9	TRBJ2-1	CASSFTLGSYNEQFF	TGTGCCAGCAGCTTTACGCTAGGCTCCTACAATGAGCAGTTCTTC
once	.	TRBV20-1	TRBJ2-7	CSARSLYEQYF	TGCAGTGCTAGATCTTTGTACGAGCAGTACTTC
.	TRBD1	TRBV4-1	TRBJ1-5	CASSQEHPGGYNQPQHF	TGCGCCAGCAGCCAAGAACACCCAGGGGGTTATAATCAGCCCCAGCATTTT
.	.	TRBV24-1	TRBJ1-2	CATSGGDESANYGYTF	TGTGCCACCAGTGGGGGAGACGAGTCGGCTAACTATGGCTACACCTTC
.	.	TRBV7-9	TRBJ2-7	CASSPPDRSSYEQYF	TGTGCCAGCAGCCCGCCGGACAGAAGCTCCTACGAGCAGTACTTC
.	.	TRBV12-3/TRBV12-4	TRBJ2-1	CASSLGSYNEQFF	TGTGCCAGCAGTTTAGGTAGTTACAATGAGCAGTTCTTC
.	TRBD1	TRBV5-1	TRBJ2-2	CASSPGQENTGELFF	TGCGCCAGCAGCCCGGGACAGGAGAACACCGGGGAGCTGTTTTTT
.	.	TRBV2	TRBJ2-7	CASSRGYGGEQYF	TGTGCCAGCAGCAGGGGGTACGGGGGCGAGCAGTACTTC
.	TRBD2	TRBV19	TRBJ2-7	CASNGGGPPYEQYF	TGTGCCAGTAATGGCGGGGGGCCCCCCTACGAGCAGTACTTC
once	.	TRBV5-5	TRBJ1-3	CASSLAQAYSGNTIYF	TGTGCCAGCAGCCTCGCGCAGGCCTACTCTGGAAACACCATATATTTT
once	.	TRBV19	TRBJ2-3	CASSTLASSTDTQYF	TGTGCCAGTAGTACGTTAGCTTCTAGCACAGATACGCAGTATTTT
.	.	TRBV5-4	TRBJ2-1	CASSLVLTGAYNEQFF	TGTGCCAGCAGCTTGGTCCTTACCGGGGCCTACAATGAGCAGTTCTTC
few	.	TRBV7-8	TRBJ1-2	CASSLVVQGGGYTF	TGTGCCAGCAGCTTAGTGGTCCAGGGCGGAGGCTACACCTTC
.	.	TRBV5-1	TRBJ1-4	CASSLGTVPSEKLFF	TGCGCCAGCAGCTTGGGGACAGTCCCTTCGGAAAAACTGTTTTTT
.	.	TRBV7-9	TRBJ1-6	CASSSSYSPLHF	TGTGCCAGCAGCTCCTCCTATTCACCCCTCCACTTT
.	TRBD1	TRBV5-1	TRBJ2-6	CASSQRGTVLSGANVLTF	TGCGCCAGCAGCCAAAGGGGGACAGTGCTCTCTGGGGCCAACGTCCTGACTTTC
few	TRBD1	TRBV7-3	TRBJ2-7	CASSLTQGAVEQYF	TGTGCCAGCAGCTTAACACAGGGGGCGGTCGAGCAGTACTTC
once	.	TRBV14	TRBJ1-2	CASSQRTGTARRYTF	TGTGCCAGCAGCCAACGAACAGGGACGGCGCGAAGATACACCTTC
.	.	TRBV21-1	TRBJ2-4	CASSMWQGSLDIQYF	TGTGCCAGCAGCATGTGGCAGGGAAGTCTTGACATTCAGTACTTC
.	.	TRBV24-1	TRBJ2-1	CATSDAGRTTGEQFF	TGTGCCACCAGTGATGCGGGACGGACAACGGGGGAGCAGTTCTTC
once	.	TRBV6-5	TRBJ2-3	CASSYGAVTDTQYF	TGTGCCAGCAGTTACGGGGCAGTCACAGATACGCAGTATTTT
.	.	TRBV25-1	TRBJ1-2	CASSDPSTGDYGYTF	TGTGCCAGCAGTGACCCCTCGACAGGTGACTATGGCTACACCTTC
.	.	TRBV29-1	TRBJ1-1	CSVESFRYTEAFF	TGCAGCGTTGAATCTTTCCGTTACACTGAAGCTTTCTTT
.	TRBD2	TRBV11-2	TRBJ2-3	CASSPWTSGPSTDTQYF	TGTGCCAGCAGCCCCTGGACTAGCGGGCCTAGCACAGATACGCAGTATTTT
once	.	TRBV2	TRBJ1-2	CASSGSRERDPDF	TGTGCCAGCAGTGGATCCCGTGAGCGAGACCCGGACTTC
.	TRBD2	TRBV11-3	TRBJ2-1	CASSFPGLEIYNEQFF	TGTGCCAGCAGCTTCCCGGGACTAGAGATCTACAATGAGCAGTTCTTC
.	.	TRBV6-1	TRBJ1-2	CASSENINYGYTF	TGTGCCAGCAGTGAAAACATTAACTATGGCTACACCTTC
.	TRBD2	TRBV9	TRBJ2-3	CASSRTSGGTDTQYF	TGTGCCAGCAGCCGGACTAGCGGGGGTACAGATACGCAGTATTTT
.	TRBD1	TRBV27	TRBJ2-2	CASRTQGQGLRELFF	TGTGCCAGCAGGACACAGGGACAGGGGCTCCGGGAGCTGTTTTTT